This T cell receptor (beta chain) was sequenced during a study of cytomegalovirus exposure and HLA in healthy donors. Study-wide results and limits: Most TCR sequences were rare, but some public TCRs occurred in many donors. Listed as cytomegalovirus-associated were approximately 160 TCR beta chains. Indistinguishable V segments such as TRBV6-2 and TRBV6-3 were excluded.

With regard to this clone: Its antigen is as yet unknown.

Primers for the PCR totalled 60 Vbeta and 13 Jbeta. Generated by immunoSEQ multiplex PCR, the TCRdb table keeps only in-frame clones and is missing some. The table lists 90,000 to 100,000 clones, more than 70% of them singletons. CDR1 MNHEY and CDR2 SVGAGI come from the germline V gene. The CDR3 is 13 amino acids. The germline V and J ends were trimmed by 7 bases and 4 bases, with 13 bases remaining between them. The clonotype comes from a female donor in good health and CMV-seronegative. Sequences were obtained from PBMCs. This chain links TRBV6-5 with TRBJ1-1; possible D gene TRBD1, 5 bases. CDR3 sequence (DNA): TGTGCCAGCACCCACAACGGGGGCACTGAAGCTTTCTTT. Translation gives CASTHNGGTEAFF.